Listed below are T cell receptor beta chains from one sample, sequenced in a study of OX40 agonist ivuxolimab in advanced cancers. Method: immunoSEQ multiplex PCR; TCRdb's copy keeps in-frame clones and lacks some. The sample yields 62,000 or so clones, roughly 81% seen once. Sequencing used CD4+ or CD8+ T cells sorted from blood, obtained in a trial of the OX40 agonist ivuxolimab. All receptors come from an adult with an advanced solid tumor such as melanoma, head and neck, liver or kidney cancer. CDR3s include the opening cysteine and the closing phenylalanine or tryptophan. D genes are given only for firm matches. Part of the rows lack a size; the others show once, few, many or a class for expanded clones.

CDR3nt: TGTGCCAGCACCGCGGACAGGGTGGGCACAGATACGCAGTATTTT
CDR3aa: CASTADRVGTDTQYF
abundance: NA
j_gene: TRBJ2-3
v_gene: TRBV2
d_gene: TRBD1
len: 15

CDR3nt: TGTGCCAGCAGCTTTTGGACAGGGGGAGAGGGTGAGCAGTTCTTC
CDR3aa: CASSFWTGGEGEQFF
abundance: NA
j_gene: TRBJ2-1
v_gene: TRBV7-9
d_gene: TRBD1
len: 15

CDR3nt: TGCAGCGTTGAAGATCCGCTAGCGGGAGGTTACAATGAGCAGTTCTTC
CDR3aa: CSVEDPLAGGYNEQFF
abundance: NA
j_gene: TRBJ2-1
v_gene: TRBV29-1
d_gene: TRBD2
len: 16

CDR3nt: TGTGCCAGCAGCTTTACCGGGACTAGCGGGAGTGGCGGGGAGCTGTTTTTT
CDR3aa: CASSFTGTSGSGGELFF
abundance: NA
j_gene: TRBJ2-2
v_gene: TRBV7-3
d_gene: TRBD2
len: 17

CDR3nt: TGTGCCACCATCAATTCGGGGAGACCCAATGAGCAGTTCTTC
CDR3aa: CATINSGRPNEQFF
abundance: NA
j_gene: TRBJ2-1
v_gene: TRBV6-6
d_gene: NA
len: 14

CDR3nt: TGTGCCAGCAGCCCTAGGACAGGGAAGGATGAGCAGTTCTTC
CDR3aa: CASSPRTGKDEQFF
abundance: NA
j_gene: TRBJ2-1
v_gene: TRBV7-3
d_gene: TRBD1
len: 14

CDR3nt: TGTGCCAGCAGCTTGAGGATAGGAACAGATACGCAGTATTTT
CDR3aa: CASSLRIGTDTQYF
abundance: NA
j_gene: TRBJ2-3
v_gene: TRBV5-5
d_gene: NA
len: 14

CDR3nt: TGTGCCAGCAGACCCGAGCCAGGGGAACTCCACAATGAGCAGTTCTTC
CDR3aa: CASRPEPGELHNEQFF
abundance: NA
j_gene: TRBJ2-1
v_gene: TRBV7-8
d_gene: NA
len: 16

CDR3nt: TGTGCCTGGCGAATCGACAGGAATAATTCACCCCTCCACTTT
CDR3aa: CAWRIDRNNSPLHF
abundance: NA
j_gene: TRBJ1-6
v_gene: TRBV30
d_gene: NA
len: 14

CDR3nt: TGTGCCAGCAGCTCAGTAAACTATGGCTACACCTTC
CDR3aa: CASSSVNYGYTF
abundance: once
j_gene: TRBJ1-2
v_gene: TRBV5-6
d_gene: NA
len: 12

CDR3nt: TGCGCCAGCAGCTTGTATGCGGGGGCAGAAAATCAGCCCCAGCATTTT
CDR3aa: CASSLYAGAENQPQHF
abundance: few
j_gene: TRBJ1-5
v_gene: TRBV5-1
d_gene: NA
len: 16

CDR3nt: TGTGCCAGCATGGGGCAGGGACGAGCCAAAAACATTCAGTACTTC
CDR3aa: CASMGQGRAKNIQYF
abundance: NA
j_gene: TRBJ2-4
v_gene: TRBV21-1
d_gene: NA
len: 15

CDR3nt: TGTGCCAGCAGCCTCTGGTTCCGGACCACAGATACGCAGTATTTT
CDR3aa: CASSLWFRTTDTQYF
abundance: NA
j_gene: TRBJ2-3
v_gene: TRBV5-8
d_gene: NA
len: 15

CDR3nt: TGTGCCAGCAGCGGAGGGGGATACTCTGGGGCCAACGTCCTGACTTTC
CDR3aa: CASSGGGYSGANVLTF
abundance: NA
j_gene: TRBJ2-6
v_gene: TRBV27
d_gene: NA
len: 16

CDR3nt: TGTGCCAGCAGTTTACAGGGGGCGAACTCACCCCTCCACTTT
CDR3aa: CASSLQGANSPLHF
abundance: NA
j_gene: TRBJ1-6
v_gene: TRBV6-5
d_gene: TRBD1
len: 14

CDR3nt: TGTGCCAGCAGTTGGGACAGGGTGCGCCAGCCCCAGCATTTT
CDR3aa: CASSWDRVRQPQHF
abundance: NA
j_gene: TRBJ1-5
v_gene: TRBV28
d_gene: TRBD1
len: 14

CDR3nt: TGTGCCAGCAGCGAGAGAGGGGTGGCCACTGAAGCTTTCTTT
CDR3aa: CASSERGVATEAFF
abundance: few
j_gene: TRBJ1-1
v_gene: TRBV2
d_gene: NA
len: 14

CDR3nt: TGTGCCAGCTCACCACGAGACGATAGCAATCAGCCCCAGCATTTT
CDR3aa: CASSPRDDSNQPQHF
abundance: NA
j_gene: TRBJ1-5
v_gene: TRBV18
d_gene: NA
len: 15

CDR3nt: TGTGCCTGGAGTACGGACAGGAGTAACTATGGCTACACCTTC
CDR3aa: CAWSTDRSNYGYTF
abundance: NA
j_gene: TRBJ1-2
v_gene: TRBV30
d_gene: TRBD1
len: 14

CDR3nt: TGTGCCAGCAGACGTGACAGGGTTTCCTACAATGAGCAGTTCTTC
CDR3aa: CASRRDRVSYNEQFF
abundance: NA
j_gene: TRBJ2-1
v_gene: TRBV28
d_gene: TRBD1
len: 15

CDR3nt: TGTGCCAGTAGTATAGGAGGCCAGGAGGTTTCGCAGTATTTT
CDR3aa: CASSIGGQEVSQYF
abundance: NA
j_gene: TRBJ2-3
v_gene: TRBV19
d_gene: NA
len: 14

CDR3nt: TGCGCCAGCAGCCCCATAGGGGCGGGGGGCACGGAGACCCAGTACTTC
CDR3aa: CASSPIGAGGTETQYF
abundance: NA
j_gene: TRBJ2-5
v_gene: TRBV5-1
d_gene: TRBD2
len: 16

CDR3nt: TGCGCCAGCAGCTTGGACGGGGGTTTCTACAATGAGCAGTTCTTC
CDR3aa: CASSLDGGFYNEQFF
abundance: NA
j_gene: TRBJ2-1
v_gene: TRBV5-1
d_gene: NA
len: 15

CDR3nt: TGTGCCAGCAGTTACGGCGGGAACTATGGCTACACCTTC
CDR3aa: CASSYGGNYGYTF
abundance: NA
j_gene: TRBJ1-2
v_gene: TRBV6-5
d_gene: NA
len: 13

CDR3nt: TGTGCCAGCAGTTCCCCCTCCGAGCAGTACTTC
CDR3aa: CASSSPSEQYF
abundance: few
j_gene: TRBJ2-7
v_gene: TRBV28
d_gene: NA
len: 11

CDR3nt: TGTGCCAGCAGCTTAGCGATAGGCCTTGAAGCTTTCTTT
CDR3aa: CASSLAIGLEAFF
abundance: NA
j_gene: TRBJ1-1
v_gene: TRBV7-2
d_gene: NA
len: 13

CDR3nt: TGTGCCAGCTTATCCTTTGCGACCGGGGAGCAGTACTTC
CDR3aa: CASLSFATGEQYF
abundance: NA
j_gene: TRBJ2-7
v_gene: TRBV11-1
d_gene: NA
len: 13

CDR3nt: TGTGCCAGCCCTCCCGACAGGGCGGTAAAGAGCAATCAGCCCCAGCATTTT
CDR3aa: CASPPDRAVKSNQPQHF
abundance: NA
j_gene: TRBJ1-5
v_gene: TRBV28
d_gene: TRBD1
len: 17

CDR3nt: TGTGCCAGCAGCCGACCGGGCGGGGAGCTGTTTTTT
CDR3aa: CASSRPGGELFF
abundance: NA
j_gene: TRBJ2-2
v_gene: TRBV7-2
d_gene: NA
len: 12

CDR3nt: TGTGCCAGCAGCCCTCGGGACTCTGAGCAGTTCTTC
CDR3aa: CASSPRDSEQFF
abundance: NA
j_gene: TRBJ2-1
v_gene: TRBV9
d_gene: NA
len: 12

CDR3nt: TGTGCCAGCTCACCCGGGACTAGTCTAGAGGAGCAGTACTTC
CDR3aa: CASSPGTSLEEQYF
abundance: NA
j_gene: TRBJ2-7
v_gene: TRBV18
d_gene: TRBD2
len: 14

CDR3nt: TGCAGCGTCCAGACAGGGGACGAGCAGTACTTC
CDR3aa: CSVQTGDEQYF
abundance: NA
j_gene: TRBJ2-7
v_gene: TRBV29-1
d_gene: TRBD1
len: 11

CDR3nt: TGTGCCAGCAGCTTACAACCTTATAGCAATCAGCCCCAGCATTTT
CDR3aa: CASSLQPYSNQPQHF
abundance: NA
j_gene: TRBJ1-5
v_gene: TRBV7-2
d_gene: NA
len: 15